This T cell receptor beta chain was observed in a study of T cell repertoires in cytomegalovirus infection. Study-level background: Public TCR beta signatures indicated both CMV infection and matching HLA type. Findings and caveats of the study: Frequencies of public TCR beta families were cumulated, and this identified carriers of CMV plus the relevant HLA. CMV-specific TCR beta clonotypes restricted by HLA-C dominated the ex vivo response.

To note about this clonotype: What it recognizes is unknown.

TCRdb re-called the reads with MiXCR, one entry per CDR3 protein. Counted here are under 350,000 distinct CDR3 sequences, 9.6% occurring once; the ten biggest clones make up 2% to 3%. The CDR3 is 14 residues long. Trimming took 5 bases from V and 1 from J, leaving 15 bases between them. Per germline, CDR1 DFQATT and CDR2 SNEGSKA (reference sequence). Sequenced sample: PBMCs. The rearrangement joins TRBV20-1 to TRBJ2-7; the D is unclear. The TCR comes from a human donor in good health (CMV status not recorded). Some clones in this sample may be carry-over from other donors' samples. The CDR3 DNA follows: TGCAGTGCTGCCCCCAAAGGGCGGTCCTACGAGCAGTACGTC. Amino acid sequence: CSAAPKGRSYEQYV.